This TCR beta chain appears in the sequencing data of a study of cytomegalovirus exposure and HLA in healthy donors. Broader study findings: Analyses of presence/absence relied on an assumption of roughly uniform sequencing depth across donors. It was reported that the classifier diagnosed cytomegalovirus status with high specificity and sensitivity in both the original and validation cohorts.

The study ran its PCR with 60 Vbeta and 13 Jbeta primers. TCRdb's table, derived via immunoSEQ multiplex PCR, lists solely in-frame clones and lacks some. The top ten clones hold around 3.1% of a sample with 150,000 or so clones, approximately 78% of them seen once. Concerning this clone: Antigen: not known.

Germline CDR1 and CDR2: MNHNS and SASEGT. After removal of 9 bases from V and 4 bases from J, the junction contained 8 bases not matched to a gene. The CDR3 covers 14 residues. This clonotype originated in a woman aged 40 to 50 in good health and CMV-seronegative. The chain links TRBV6-1 to TRBJ2-2; 7 nucleotides agree with TRBD2. The sequenced sample was PBMCs. The chain's CDR3 is CASTRGFGTGELFF. DNA for the CDR3: TGTGCCAGTACGCGGGGGTTTGGCACCGGGGAGCTGTTTTTT.